These T cell receptor beta chains were read from a single sample in a study of patients and donors after allogeneic stem cell transplantation. TCRdb called the RT-PCR reads again in MiXCR, with one record for every CDR3 protein. Of about 810 distinct CDR3 sequences listed, 0.65% to 0.9% were seen once; the top ten hold roughly half. Sequenced material: blood, either unsorted or a sorted T cell fraction (not recorded which). All receptors derive from a human donor who was either an allogeneic HSCT recipient or a stem cell or donor lymphocyte infusion donor (not recorded which). It is not recorded whose cells these are; they may come from a transplant donor. The CDR3 runs from the conserved cysteine through the conserved F or W. The order of the fields is clone size, V gene, D gene, CDR3 protein. A D gene is named only where the DNA matches it firmly. Only some rows state a clone size, as once, few, many or a class for expanded clones.

- TRBV6-1 - CASSEKGEGGYTF
medium-sized TRBV27 - CASSLGASTGELFF
hyperexpanded TRBV10-2 - CASSESRGASEQFF
few TRBV7-9 TRBD1 CASSYGTGAVEQYF
large TRBV10-1 - CASKARENTEAFF
medium-sized TRBV7-2 TRBD2 CASSRTSGDTDTQYF
medium-sized TRBV20-1 - CSARRVYNEQFF
medium-sized TRBV19 - CASSIRLRDGYTF
medium-sized TRBV30 - CAWRRGNTEAFF
medium-sized TRBV4-3 - CASSDTYNEQFF
medium-sized TRBV5-1 - CASSLGPEQYF
medium-sized TRBV5-6 - CASSFQGGSEQYF
medium-sized TRBV4-3 - CASSQDRGSARETQYF
medium-sized TRBV7-3 TRBD2 CASSSSGSGYNEQFF
medium-sized TRBV7-2 - CASSLGSGELFF
large TRBV28 - CASSFRGQPQHF
medium-sized TRBV10-2 - CASSDGDYGYTF
medium-sized TRBV7-2 TRBD1 CASSGQGNIYEQYF
medium-sized TRBV7-9 - CASSPDAATNTGELFF
medium-sized TRBV6-5 - CASGKAETQYF
medium-sized TRBV9 - CASSVVGDADNEQFF
few TRBV4-2 TRBD2 CASSQTSGSYNEQFF
medium-sized TRBV7-9 - CASSLEGRGYEQYF
medium-sized TRBV5-5 - CASSPDWAGEQFF
medium-sized TRBV24-1 TRBD2 CATSDLGLAGPGEQFF
medium-sized TRBV11-2 TRBD2 CASSQFPGTSVNNEQFF
hyperexpanded TRBV25-1 - CASSEGQYEQYF